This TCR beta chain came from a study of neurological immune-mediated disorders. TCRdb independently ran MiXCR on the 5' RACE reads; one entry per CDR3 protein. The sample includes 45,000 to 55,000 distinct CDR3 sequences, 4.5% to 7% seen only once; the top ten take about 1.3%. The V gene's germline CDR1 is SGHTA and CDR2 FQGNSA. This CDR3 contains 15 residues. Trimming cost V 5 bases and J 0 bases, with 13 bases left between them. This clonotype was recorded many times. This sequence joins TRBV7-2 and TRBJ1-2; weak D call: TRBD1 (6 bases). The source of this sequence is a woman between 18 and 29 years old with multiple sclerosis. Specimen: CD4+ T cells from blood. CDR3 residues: CASSHRAQANYGYTF. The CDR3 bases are TGTGCCAGCAGCCACAGGGCCCAAGCTAACTATGGCTACACCTTC.